The entry below describes one T cell receptor (beta chain). Its antigen is unknown. The template for TCR beta VDJ and CDR3 sequence profiling was genomic DNA. TCRdb analysed the reads with MiXCR anew, one entry per CDR3 protein. The table has about 210,000 distinct CDR3 sequences, about 37% seen once. This entry is derived from a study of CD8+CD57+ T cells in acquired aplastic anemia. Study-wide points: It was found that more than 25 CD8+ CDR3 sequences were shared between patients and controls.

Germline assignment: CDR1 SGHRS and CDR2 YFSETQ. The V end lost 0 bases, the J end lost 1 base, and 12 bases lay between the germline ends. The CDR3 covers 16 residues. The sequenced sample was sorted CD4+, CD8+, or CD8+CD57+ T cells (not recorded which) from PBMCs. The chain has TRBV5-1 and TRBJ2-3; tentative D call: TRBD1 (5 bases). The sequence was obtained from a human donor in good health, serving as a control. This chain's CDR3 is CASSLAGRDGTDTQYF. The CDR3 DNA reads TGCGCCAGCAGCTTGGCGGGCAGGGATGGCACAGATACGCAGTATTTT.